Included here is one T cell receptor beta chain sequence, with context. Its matching antigen is unknown. Amplified TCR beta CDR3 regions derived from RNA transcripts. With the HTBI primer set, the TCR CDR3 went through a first round of RT-PCR. TCRdb analysed the multiplex PCR reads with MiXCR anew, one entry per CDR3 protein. This table has roughly 300,000 distinct CDR3 sequences, 18% appearing once. The sample originates from a study of T cells in Graves' hyperthyroidism and ophthalmopathy. Overall study results and limits: Most thyroid clonotypes expanded above 0.001 were also detected in blood.

The CDR3 runs to 14 residues. V was pared by 1 base and J by 5 bases, with 11 bases between. Germline CDR1 LGHNA, CDR2 YNFKEQ. V usage is TRBV4-2 and J usage is TRBJ1-1, with a tentative D call TRBD1 (6 bases). This sequence originates from a woman in her 50s with Graves' hyperthyroidism. Source material: blood. CDR3: CASSQGDRLTEAFF. In DNA form, the CDR3 reads TGTGCCAGCAGCCAAGGAGACAGGTTAACTGAAGCTTTCTTT.